This TCR beta chain derives from a study of blood T cell repertoires in COVID-19. Across the study: The study drew acute and convalescent COVID-19 samples from the United States, Italy and Spain. From T cells, B-cell-depleted T cells, or PBMCs came the material, which was cDNA or gDNA.

Original data processing: Using reference gene primer amplification, nucleated cell counts were estimated. Some clones are missing from TCRdb's copy, which holds only in-frame ones; the method was immunoSEQ multiplex PCR. V, J and clone size are those of that table, while D and trimming were read from the DNA. Counted here are 200,000 to 250,000 clones, approximately 81% occurring once; the ten biggest clones make up 2.9%. The CDR3 has 13 residues. Germline loops: CDR1 SGHRS, CDR2 YFSETQ. Between the trimmed V and J ends, which lost 5 bases and 4 bases, there was a span of 12 bases. This sequence was found in a man aged 50 or older who had recovered from COVID-19. The chain couples TRBV5-1 to TRBJ1-1; a possible D gene is TRBD1 (5 bases). The material sequenced was peripheral blood. The CDR3 nucleotides are TGCGCCAGCAGGATCTCAGGGCCCACTGAAGCTTTCTTT. Its protein product is CASRISGPTEAFF. The full variable domain, its missing parts supplied by reference TRBV5-1 and TRBJ1-1, is KAGVTQTPRYLIKTRGQQVTLSCSPISGHRSVSWYQQTPGQGLQFLFEYFSETQRNKGNFPGRFSGRQFSNSRSEMNVSTLELGDSALYLCASRISGPTEAFFGQGTRLTVV.